Each of the 26 T cell receptor beta chains below was sequenced from the same sample in a study of cytomegalovirus exposure and HLA in healthy donors. This PCR relied on a set of 60 Vbeta primers and 13 Jbeta primers. The assay was immunoSEQ multiplex PCR, and TCRdb's table has in-frame clones only and misses some. Found here are about 150,000 clones, 60% to 80% of them singletons; the top ten hold 1.5% to 2%. Material: PBMCs. All receptors derive from a young woman in good health and CMV-seronegative.

This chain connects TRBV29-1 to TRBJ2-5; D might be TRBD1 (5 bases). Germline CDR1 reads SQVTM; CDR2 reads ANQGSEA. This CDR3 comprises 16 residues. Trimming pared 0 bases from V and 5 bases from J, leaving 19 bases between. This CDR3 is CSVEDQGAPLMETQYF. The CDR3, as DNA: TGCAGCGTTGAAGATCAGGGCGCACCCCTTATGGAGACCCAGTACTTC. The variable domain in full, with the rest retrieved from reference TRBV29-1 and TRBJ2-5, is SAVISQKPSRDICQRGTSLTIQCQVDSQVTMMFWYRQQPGQSLTLIATANQGSEATYESGFVIDKFPISRPNLTFSTLTVSNMSPEDSSIYLCSVEDQGAPLMETQYFGPGTRLLVL.

This chain connects TRBV6-4 to TRBJ2-3, with a weak D call TRBD2 (5 bases). CDR3 size: 15 residues. CDR1 and CDR2 from the germline V gene are MRHNA and SNTAGT. V lost 3 bases and J lost 0, with 10 bases in between. The CDR3 loop is CASSERAASTDTQYF. The CDR3 bases are TGTGCCAGCAGTGAGCGGGCTGCTAGCACAGATACGCAGTATTTT.

The rearrangement joins TRBV9 to TRBJ2-7; D may be TRBD1 (5 bases). Trimming removed 0 bases from V and 0 bases from J, with 10 bases in between. Germline CDR1 reads SGDLS; CDR2 reads YYNGEE. The CDR3 is 15 amino acids. The CDR3 bases are TGTGCCAGCAGCGTAGAAGGGGTTTTCTCCTACGAGCAGTACTTC. Translated: CASSVEGVFSYEQYF.

The chain joins TRBV21-1 to TRBJ1-2; TRBD1, as called in the table, went unchecked against the DNA. TRBV21-1 is described as a pseudogene. The CDR3 spans 20 residues. The CDR3 loop is CASRLKRHRDRGLETYGYTF. For the CDR3, the DNA is TGTGCCAGCAGGCTAAAGAGACACCGGGACAGGGGACTTGAAACCTATGGCTACACCTTC.

The CDR3 spells CASRGTGVHTQYF. The DNA for the CDR3 is TGTGCCAGCAGAGGGACAGGGGTGCATACGCAGTATTTT. This rearrangement joins TRBV6-1 to TRBJ2-3; 10 nucleotides line up with TRBD1. This CDR3 has 13 amino acids. J was trimmed by 7 bases and V by 6 bases; bases with no gene match: 4. Germline CDR1 and CDR2: MNHNS and SASEGT.

This clone was counted a single time. The V gene is TRBV10-1, the J gene TRBJ2-1; maybe TRBD1 (5 bases). The germline CDR1 and CDR2 sequences are WNHNN and SYGVQD (reference sequence). The V and J ends lost 2 bases and 2 bases respectively, with 10 bases between them. The CDR3 spans 15 residues. The CDR3: CASSEGAGTYNEQFF. CDR3 nucleotide sequence: TGCGCCAGCAGTGAGGGGGCCGGAACCTACAATGAGCAGTTCTTC.

This sequence joins TRBV5-1 and TRBJ1-2, with D hard to call. The ends were cut back, 0 bases at V and 7 bases at J, with 13 bases in the middle. The CDR3 spans 14 residues. Germline CDR1 and CDR2: SGHRS and YFSETQ. CDR3 nucleotide sequence: TGCGCCAGCAGCTTGGGGCTACCCGAGGCTGGCTACACCTTC. This gives the protein CASSLGLPEAGYTF.

This chain connects TRBV29-1 to TRBJ2-6; D remains ambiguous. Between the trimmed V and J ends, which lost 3 bases and 0 bases, there was a span of 3 bases. Per germline, CDR1 SQVTM and CDR2 ANQGSEA. The CDR3 is made up of 13 amino acids. CDR3 coding DNA: TGCAGCGTTGACTTCTCTGGGGCCAACGTCCTGACTTTC. Amino acids: CSVDFSGANVLTF.

The chain carries TRBV6-6 and TRBJ1-2; D perhaps matches TRBD1 (5 bases). V lost 3 bases, J lost 0 bases, and 11 bases lay in between. CDR3 length: 15 amino acids. CDR1 and CDR2 (germline): MNHNY, SVGAGI (reference sequence). The CDR3 sequence: CASSYGADTNYGYTF. CDR3 sequence (DNA): TGTGCCAGCAGTTATGGGGCGGATACTAACTATGGCTACACCTTC.

CDR3 sequence: CASSLETGTYEQYF. CDR3 nucleotides: TGTGCCAGCAGCCTAGAGACCGGGACCTACGAGCAGTACTTC. The chain has TRBV2 and TRBJ2-7, with D possibly matching TRBD2 (5 bases). This CDR3 has 14 residues. The germline CDR1 and CDR2 sequences are SNHLY and FYNNEI. The V end was cut by 6 bases, the J end by 2 bases, with 14 bases between.

This clone was seen a single time. V gene TRBV2 combines with J gene TRBJ2-2; TRBD1 matches 11 bases. The V gene end was trimmed by 7 bases and the J gene end by 6 bases; junction bases not matched to a gene: 13. This CDR3 has 17 amino acids. In germline, CDR1 is SNHLY, CDR2 FYNNEI. The CDR3 reads CASTGTGGFLPSGELFF. The CDR3 DNA reads as TGTGCCAGCACCGGGACAGGGGGGTTCCTACCTTCCGGGGAGCTGTTTTTT.

The gene calls are TRBV6-4 and TRBJ1-2; the D gene is possibly TRBD1 (6 bases). V was clipped by 6 bases and J by 1 base, with 18 bases between them. This CDR3 spans 16 amino acids. Germline CDR1 and CDR2: MRHNA and SNTAGT. As DNA, the CDR3 is TGTGCCAGCAGAGCTCAACCGGGGGGCGATAACTATGGCTACACCTTC. Its translation: CASRAQPGGDNYGYTF.

The chain couples TRBV6-5 to TRBJ2-7; 9 nucleotides line up with TRBD1. The CDR3 is 15 amino acids. Germline assignment: CDR1 MNHEY and CDR2 SVGAGI. V lost 5 bases, J lost 6 bases, and 11 bases stayed unmatched. The DNA of the CDR3 is TGTGCCAGCAGTGCGGCCGGGACAGGGCGTGGCGAGCAGTACTTC. Residues: CASSAAGTGRGEQYF.

V and J are TRBV10-2 and TRBJ1-4; 11 positions agree with TRBD1. Trimming took 8 bases from V and 8 from J; bases not matched to a gene: 4. There are 13 residues in the CDR3. The germline gives CDR1 WSHSY, CDR2 SAAADI. CDR3 DNA sequence: TGCGCCAGCCGGGGACAGGGGGAAGAAAAACTGTTTTTT. Translating gives CASRGQGEEKLFF.

This clone was seen only a few times. The chain is built from TRBV6-6 and TRBJ1-1; D possibly corresponds to TRBD1 (6 bases). The CDR3 runs to 13 residues. With 4 bases removed from V and 1 base from J, the gap between germline ends came to 7 bases. Germline CDR1 and CDR2: MNHNY and SVGAGI (reference sequence). The CDR3, as DNA: TGTGCCAGCAGTTTACAGGGGAACACTGAAGCTTTCTTT. This translates into CASSLQGNTEAFF.

This clone came up a few times. The V gene is TRBV4-2, the J gene TRBJ1-6; D is unresolved. The ends were cut back, 6 bases at V and 7 bases at J, with 16 bases in the middle. Germline CDR1 LGHNA, CDR2 YNFKEQ. The CDR3 covers 15 residues. CDR3 DNA sequence: TGTGCCAGCAGGGTCGGTGAAGGTAGCAATTCACCCCTCCACTTT. It is translated as CASRVGEGSNSPLHF.

The gene calls are TRBV6-1 and TRBJ2-7; 7 bases are shared with TRBD2. V lost 0 bases to trimming and J lost 3 bases; unmatched junction nucleotides: 5. In germline, CDR1 is MNHNS, CDR2 SASEGT. This CDR3 is built from 15 residues. CDR3 sequence: CASSEARAGVYEQYF. Written as DNA, the CDR3 is TGTGCCAGCAGTGAAGCAAGGGCGGGGGTCTACGAGCAGTACTTC.

This clone was counted a few times. This chain links TRBV6-6 with TRBJ1-4; 9 bases line up with TRBD1. The CDR3 loop spans 16 amino acids. CDR1 is MNHNY, CDR2 SVGAGI, per germline (reference sequence). V trimming: 6 bases; J trimming: 8 bases; junction bases outside the gene matches: 13. The CDR3 coding sequence is TGTGCCAGCAGCCACGCACCGGACAGGGGCAGGGAAAAACTGTTTTTT. Its protein product is CASSHAPDRGREKLFF.

The V call is TRBV6-6, the J call TRBJ2-7, with D perhaps TRBD1 (5 bases). The CDR3 extends over 14 amino acids. With 0 bases removed from V and 4 bases from J, the gap between germline ends came to 10 bases. Germline V gene lookup returns CDR1 MNHNY and CDR2 SVGAGI (reference sequence). CDR3 nucleotide sequence: TGTGCCAGCAGTTACTCGACGGCAGGGTACGAGCAGTACTTC. It codes for CASSYSTAGYEQYF.

The V gene is TRBV5-4, the J gene TRBJ2-5; perhaps TRBD1 as D (6 bases). CDR1 is SGHNT and CDR2 is YYREEE in the germline V gene (reference sequence). CDR3 length: 14 amino acids. Trimming cost V 3 bases and J 4 bases, with 13 bases left between them. In nucleotides, the CDR3 is TGTGCCAGCAGCTCAGGACAGATGCGAGAGACCCAGTACTTC. This translates into CASSSGQMRETQYF.

The chain carries TRBV5-1 and TRBJ2-7; TRBD1 is a possible D gene (7 bases). The CDR3 is made up of 14 amino acids. Trimming took 0 bases from V and 3 from J, leaving 10 bases between them. Germline V gives CDR1 SGHRS, CDR2 YFSETQ. The chain's CDR3 is CASSLGQGGYEQYF. CDR3 coding DNA: TGCGCCAGCAGCTTGGGACAGGGAGGCTACGAGCAGTACTTC.

The gene calls are TRBV15 and TRBJ1-2; maybe TRBD1 (5 bases). Germline V gene lookup returns CDR1 LNHNV and CDR2 YYDKDF (reference sequence). The CDR3 contains 14 residues. V was cut by 0 bases and J by 14 bases, with 19 bases left in between. CDR3 coding DNA: TGTGCCACCAGCAGAGATTCTTTGGGGGGTACCGCGACCTTC. As protein: CATSRDSLGGTATF.

This chain joins TRBV9 and TRBJ2-3; TRBD2 is a possible D gene (6 bases). Germline CDR1 is SGDLS and CDR2 is YYNGEE. The CDR3 spans 15 residues. V lost 4 bases and J lost 2, with 14 bases in between. The DNA for the CDR3 is TGTGCCAGCAGCAAGGGTTGGCGGGACACAGATACGCAGTATTTT. Amino acids: CASSKGWRDTDTQYF.

V usage is TRBV10-2 and J usage is TRBJ1-5; no reliable D call. Per germline, CDR1 WSHSY and CDR2 SAAADI. The CDR3 totals 14 residues. The V end was cut by 7 bases, the J end by 10 bases, with 20 bases between. For the CDR3, the DNA is TGCGCCAGCACAGCCCTAAGGACGGAGGGCCCCCAGCATTTT. Translation: CASTALRTEGPQHF.

The chain carries TRBV18 and TRBJ2-3, with 13 bases identical to TRBD2. This CDR3 is built from 15 residues. CDR1 and CDR2 from the germline V gene are KGHSH and LQKENI. Trimming took 3 bases from V and 5 from J; bases not matched to a gene: 2. The CDR3 DNA follows: TGTGCCAGCTCACCGGGACTAGCGGGGTTAGATACGCAGTATTTT. This encodes CASSPGLAGLDTQYF.

J is TRBJ1-2 and V is TRBV6-1; D call uncertain. CDR3 length: 15 amino acids. Germline CDR1 MNHNS, CDR2 SASEGT. V lost 1 base and J lost 2, with 11 bases in between. CDR3 in DNA: TGTGCCAGCAGTGAAGATAAATGGCCGAACTATGGCTACACCTTC. Translation: CASSEDKWPNYGYTF.